This T cell receptor (beta chain) is drawn from a study of prognosis after radiotherapy for stage I lung cancer. Study background: Some 14 of the patients were found to have newly diagnosed primary stage I lung tumors, and several were living with oligometastatic NSCLC after surgical resection of the primary tumor. Study outcomes and limitations: Usage of TRBV and TRBJ genes reportedly differed between metastatic and non-metastatic patients.

The authors drew approximately 6.6 milliliters of peripheral blood at each of two time points. The CDR3 runs to 17 residues. Germline V CDR1 and CDR2: MDHEN, SYDVKM. In the case of this clonotype: Its antigen remains unknown. The junction departs from germline at one end; a sequencing error may be responsible.

Starting from genomic DNA, TCR beta CDR3 was amplified through two-round multiplex PCR. TRBV and TRBJ genes each had their own specific primers in first-round PCR. One entry per CDR3 protein, called by TCRdb with MiXCR from the multiplex PCR reads. Here the sample spans approximately 13,000 distinct CDR3 sequences, around 29% being singletons. The source material was PBMCs, sampled before or after stereotactic body radiation therapy (not recorded which). This chain connects TRBV28 to TRBJ2-6, with 7 bases matching TRBD1. The TCR comes from a donor over 45 with non-small cell lung cancer. CDR3 amino acids: CANSLVQGRSGANVLTF. The DNA for the CDR3 is TGTGCCAACAGTTTAGTACAGGGGCGCTCCGGGGCCAACGTCCTGACTTTC.